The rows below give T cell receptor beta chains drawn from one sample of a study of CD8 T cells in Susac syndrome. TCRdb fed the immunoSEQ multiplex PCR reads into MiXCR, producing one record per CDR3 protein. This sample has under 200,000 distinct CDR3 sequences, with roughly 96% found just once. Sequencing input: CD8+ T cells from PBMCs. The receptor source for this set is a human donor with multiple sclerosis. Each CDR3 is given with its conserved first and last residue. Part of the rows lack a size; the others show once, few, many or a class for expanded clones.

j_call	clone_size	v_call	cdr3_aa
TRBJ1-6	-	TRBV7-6	CASSLQSSYNSPLHF
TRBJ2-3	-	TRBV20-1	CSAGSRDSRSDTQYF
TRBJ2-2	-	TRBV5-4	CASSRAQDTGELFF
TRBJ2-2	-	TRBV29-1	CSVASGRNTGELFF
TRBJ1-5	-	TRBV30	CAWTPGAGQPQHF
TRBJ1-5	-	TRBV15	CATSKASVVNQPQHF
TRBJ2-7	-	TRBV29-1	CSVELRVAGASYEQYF
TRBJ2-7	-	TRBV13	CASSLAGEGDEQYF
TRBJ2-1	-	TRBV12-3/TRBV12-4	CASSLIGASYNEQFF
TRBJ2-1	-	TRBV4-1	CASSQSFSGGGNEQFF
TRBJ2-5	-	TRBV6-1	CATATRGQETQYF
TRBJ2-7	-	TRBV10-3	CAIAGRQGATYEQYF
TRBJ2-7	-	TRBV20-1	CSAGQGINEQYF
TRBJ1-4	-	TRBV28	CASSPAGGAVEKLFF
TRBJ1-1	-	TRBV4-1	CASSQSRDSNTEAFF
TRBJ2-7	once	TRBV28	CASSLQILYEQYF
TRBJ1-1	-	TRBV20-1	CSARETGNTEAFF
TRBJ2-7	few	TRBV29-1	CSGKLGPTYEQYF
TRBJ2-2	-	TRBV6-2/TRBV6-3	CASSYSGTSGGPGELFF
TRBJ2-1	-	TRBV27	CASSLGHPTYNEQFF
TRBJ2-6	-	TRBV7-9	CASRTGSGANVLTF
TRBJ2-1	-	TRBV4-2	CASSRTRGGLRNEQFF
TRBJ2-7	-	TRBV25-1	CASFAEYF
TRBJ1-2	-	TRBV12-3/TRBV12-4	CASSLLGYGYTF
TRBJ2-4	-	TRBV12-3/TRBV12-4	CASSLGTTKNIQYF
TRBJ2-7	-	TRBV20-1	CSARDRDRGRDEQYF
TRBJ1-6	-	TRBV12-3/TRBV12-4	CASSLGSLYNSPLHF
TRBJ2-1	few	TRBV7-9	CASSPGTSGSSYNEQFF
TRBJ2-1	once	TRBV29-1	CSVEDPFSGDGGF
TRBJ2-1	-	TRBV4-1	CASSPLLRGHNEQFF
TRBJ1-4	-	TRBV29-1	CSVVGQSNEKLFF
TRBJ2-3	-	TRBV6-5	CASSYPGDTQYF
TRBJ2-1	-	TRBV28	CASSRPSSDYNEQFF
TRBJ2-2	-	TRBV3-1	CASSQDSGAGELFF
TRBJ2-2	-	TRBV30	CAWIHFGSGELFF
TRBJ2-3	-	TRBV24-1	CATSDPTSGGAGADTQYF
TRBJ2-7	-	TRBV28	CATSTDVVPSYEQYF
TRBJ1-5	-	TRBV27	CASLQVGTLGGQPQHF
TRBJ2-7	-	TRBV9	CASSVGLAGYEQYF
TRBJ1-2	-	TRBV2	CASSGRSNYGYTF
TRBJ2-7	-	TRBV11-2	CASSLVGQGPEQYF
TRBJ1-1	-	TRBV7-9	CASSATIETEAFF
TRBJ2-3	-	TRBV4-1	CASSQAPGLAGERDTQYF
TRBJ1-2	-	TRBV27	CASSKVQGASGYTF
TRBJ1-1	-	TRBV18	CASSPPGREAFF
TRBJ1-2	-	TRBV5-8	CASSLTSYTF
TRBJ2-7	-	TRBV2	CASAAWELGAGITYEQYF
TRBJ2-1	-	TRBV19	CASSMLDTYNEQFF